This passage covers 27 T cell receptor beta chains from one sample sequenced in a study of Graves' ophthalmopathy and Graves' hyperthyroidism. Researchers took RNA transcripts and amplified TCR beta CDR3 regions from them. Second-round multiplex PCR followed a first-round RT-PCR using HTBI primers. TCRdb analysed the multiplex PCR reads with MiXCR anew, one entry per CDR3 protein. The profile shows approximately 1.2 million distinct CDR3 sequences, approximately 35% of them singletons. Sequences were obtained from peripheral blood or thyroid tissue (not recorded which). The receptor source for this set is an adult man with Graves' hyperthyroidism.

Only a few counts were recorded for this clonotype. DNA of the CDR3: TGCAGTGCTGGGACGGGGGGAGGCTACACCTTC. This translates into CSAGTGGGYTF. The chain carries TRBV20-1 and TRBJ1-2, with D possibly TRBD1 on 5 matching bases. The CDR3 sequence is 11 residues long. The germline V and J ends were trimmed by 5 bases and 8 bases, with 12 bases remaining between them. The V gene's germline CDR1 is DFQATT and CDR2 SNEGSKA (reference sequence).

The sample holds one count of this clonotype. At one end, the junction sequence differs from germline, possibly due to a read error. The V call is TRBV10-3, the J call TRBJ1-4; the D gene is possibly TRBD1 (6 bases). Germline V gene sequence: CDR1 ENHRY, CDR2 SYGVKD. The CDR3 is 15 amino acids. The CDR3 loop reads CASSDRSRGEEKLFF. CDR3 DNA: TGTGCCAGCAGTGACCGCAGCAGGGGTGAAGAAAAACTGTTTTTT.

This clonotype was counted only a few times. The CDR3 region has the DNA TGTGCCAGTAGCCCAACTCGGGGTGTCGCCTACGAGCAGTACTTC. It codes for CASSPTRGVAYEQYF. The gene calls are TRBV19 and TRBJ2-7; TRBD2 might be the D (5 bases). CDR1 and CDR2 (germline): LNHDA, SQIVND (reference sequence). This CDR3 is 15 amino acids long. V gave up 6 bases and J gave up 2 bases, with 17 bases separating them.

CDR3 amino acids: CASSSGGSREKLFF. In nucleotides, the CDR3 is TGTGCCAGCAGCTCCGGGGGATCGCGGGAAAAACTGTTTTTT. The J gene is TRBJ1-4, the V gene TRBV7-9; D may be TRBD1 (5 bases). Trimming removed 4 bases from V and 8 bases from J, with 14 bases in between. The CDR3 has 14 amino acids. Germline CDR1 reads SEHNR; CDR2 reads FQNEAQ (reference sequence).

About this clonotype: One junction end disagrees with the germline gene, perhaps due to a read error. The chain couples TRBV24-1 to TRBJ2-2; maybe TRBD2 (5 bases). Germline lookup yields CDR1 KGHDR and CDR2 SFDVKD. The CDR3 runs 11 residues. This chain's CDR3 is CATQRTGELSW. The CDR3 DNA reads as TGTGCCACGCAGCGCACCGGGGAGCTGTCTTGG.

This sequence joins TRBV12-3 or TRBV12-4 and TRBJ1-5; the D is unclear. This CDR3 comprises 14 residues. Trimming pared 1 base from V and 3 bases from J, leaving 7 bases between. The CDR3 region has the DNA TGTGCCAGCAGTTTAGAAAGTTACAATCAGCCCCAGCATTTT. This encodes CASSLESYNQPQHF.

Ten or more counts support this clonotype. The genes are TRBV10-3 and TRBJ1-6; D gene unclear. The CDR3 consists of 15 residues. CDR1 is ENHRY and CDR2 is SYGVKD in the germline V gene. V was clipped by 2 bases and J by 1 base, with 6 bases between them. CDR3 region: CAISELGSYNSPLHF. In DNA, the CDR3 is TGTGCCATCAGTGAGCTGGGGTCCTATAATTCACCCCTCCACTTT.

This clonotype was detected only once. The V call is TRBV29-1, the J call TRBJ2-1; 13 bases agree with TRBD2. The V segment lost 0 bases and the J segment 9 bases; nucleotides outside the gene matches: 8. Germline CDR1 SQVTM, CDR2 ANQGSEA. The CDR3 spans 16 residues. CDR3 protein: CSVEDWGLAGPGEQFF. CDR3 bases: TGCAGCGTTGAAGATTGGGGACTAGCGGGACCCGGTGAGCAGTTCTTC.

This clonotype was picked up a small number of times. V is TRBV6-5 and J is TRBJ1-6, with 7 bases that match TRBD1. The CDR3 consists of 14 residues. Germline-derived CDR1 and CDR2 are MNHEY and SVGAGI. The V and J ends lost 2 bases and 8 bases, in that order; junction bases with no gene match: 3. CDR3 nucleotides: TGTGCCAGCAGTTACGCGACAGGGTATTCACCCCTCCACTTT. Residues: CASSYATGYSPLHF.

This chain joins TRBV10-3 and TRBJ1-5; D perhaps matches TRBD1 (5 bases). V was cut by 10 bases and J by 2 bases, with 18 bases left in between. This CDR3 has 15 amino acids. Germline values: CDR1 ENHRY, CDR2 SYGVKD. CDR3 nucleotides: TGTGCCAGCGGACAAGATGGATATGGCAATCAGCCCCAGCATTTT. This sequence encodes CASGQDGYGNQPQHF.

At least ten counts were recorded for this clonotype. V is TRBV19 and J is TRBJ2-7, with D unclear. V was cut by 5 bases and J by 5 bases, with 10 bases left in between. The CDR3 is 12 amino acids. Germline values: CDR1 LNHDA, CDR2 SQIVND (reference sequence). The CDR3 reads CASSPRINEQYF. The CDR3 DNA follows: TGTGCCAGTAGTCCGCGGATCAACGAGCAGTACTTC.

The table lists this clonotype with many counts. The V call is TRBV2, the J call TRBJ2-5; 11 bases match TRBD2. This CDR3 contains 13 residues. J was trimmed by 3 bases and V by 7 bases; bases with no gene match: 1. CDR1 SNHLY and CDR2 FYNNEI come from the germline V gene. The CDR3 region is CASKGLAEETQYF. CDR3 bases: TGTGCCAGCAAGGGACTAGCGGAAGAGACCCAGTACTTC.

The sample holds many counts of this clonotype. The chain joins TRBV10-3 to TRBJ2-7; the match to TRBD1 covers 8 bases. Germline CDR1 and CDR2: ENHRY and SYGVKD. Unmatched junction bases numbered 8, after V lost 2 bases and J lost 5 bases. The CDR3 is 15 residues long. CDR3 in DNA: TGTGCCATCAGTGAGCCTACCAGGGGGCTCAACGAGCAGTACTTC. Its protein is CAISEPTRGLNEQYF.

This clonotype was picked up a small number of times. The chain couples TRBV6-5 to TRBJ2-6; D uncertain. The germline CDR1 and CDR2 sequences are MNHEY and SVGAGI. Trimming took 7 bases from V and 2 from J, leaving 12 bases between them. This CDR3 spans 15 amino acids. The CDR3 protein is CASTPLRTGANVLTF. The CDR3 DNA follows: TGTGCCAGCACCCCCCTTCGGACTGGGGCCAACGTCCTGACTTTC.

V and J are TRBV19 and TRBJ1-4; weak D call: TRBD1 (6 bases). The germline V gene encodes CDR1 LNHDA and CDR2 SQIVND (reference sequence). The CDR3 runs to 15 residues. Trimming stripped 4 bases from V and 8 bases from J, with 17 bases between. CDR3 coding DNA: TGTGCCAGTAGTACCCCCACCCCTAGGGGGGAAAAACTGTTTTTT. Translation: CASSTPTPRGEKLFF.

The sample holds a few counts of this clonotype. Its ends do not fully match the called genes, so a read error is possible. The chain couples TRBV10-3 to TRBJ1-4, with D hard to call. CDR1 and CDR2 from the germline V gene are ENHRY and SYGVKD. The CDR3 is made up of 14 amino acids. CDR3 DNA: TGTGCCAGCAGTTCGGAAGGGATGGGCGAAAAACTGTTTTTT. This codes for CASSSEGMGEKLFF.

CDR3 nucleotide sequence: TGCGCCAGCAGCTTGGCCTTAGGGCAGGGTAGCAATCAGCCCCAGCATTTT. As protein: CASSLALGQGSNQPQHF. The chain has TRBV5-1 and TRBJ1-5; perhaps TRBD1 as D (5 bases). Germline-derived CDR1 and CDR2 are SGHRS and YFSETQ. The CDR3 runs 17 residues. With 0 bases removed from V and 0 bases from J, the gap between germline ends came to 13 bases.

The chain employs TRBV20-1 and TRBJ1-2, with TRBD1 matching 8 bases. Unmatched junction bases numbered 7, after V lost 5 bases and J lost 5 bases. Germline V CDR1 and CDR2: DFQATT, SNEGSKA (reference sequence). The CDR3 consists of 13 residues. CDR3 coding DNA: TGCAGTGCTGGAGGGACAGGCCTTTATGGCTACACCTTC. Protein product: CSAGGTGLYGYTF.

This clonotype was recorded a few times. A much larger clone differs by one base, so this may be a read error. The V and J genes are TRBV6-5 and TRBJ1-6; possible D gene TRBD1, 6 bases. The length of the CDR3 is 14 residues. V lost 5 bases and J 5 bases, leaving 10 bases between the germline ends. Per germline, CDR1 MNHEY and CDR2 SVGAGI. CDR3 DNA sequence: TGTGCCAGCAGTAGGACAGAGAATAATTCACCCCTCCACTTT. It encodes CASSRTENNSPLHF.

V is TRBV12-3 or TRBV12-4 and J is TRBJ1-6, with 8 bases identical to TRBD1. This CDR3 spans 15 amino acids. Germline trimming cut 7 bases from V and 13 bases from J; bases unmatched to any gene: 15. The CDR3 region is CASTSTGGTDFPLHF. The CDR3 nucleotides are TGTGCCAGCACCTCTACAGGGGGGACAGACTTTCCCCTCCACTTT.

This sequence joins TRBV19 and TRBJ1-1; the D gene is possibly TRBD1 (5 bases). CDR1 is LNHDA and CDR2 is SQIVND in the germline V gene (reference sequence). The CDR3 extends over 13 amino acids. V was cut by 11 bases and J by 4 bases, with 17 bases left in between. CDR3 sequence reads: CAWIRTGGTEAFF. The CDR3 nucleotides are TGTGCCTGGATTCGTACCGGGGGCACTGAAGCTTTCTTT.

This clonotype has more than one count but fewer than ten. The chain couples TRBV6-6 to TRBJ1-5; D is possibly TRBD1 (6 bases). V lost 0 bases and J lost 6, with 21 bases in between. The CDR3 runs to 18 residues. CDR1 and CDR2 from the germline V gene are MNHNY and SVGAGI (reference sequence). For the CDR3, the DNA is TGTGCCAGCAGTTACTCCCCGGGGGGGGCGTCAATGGGTCAGCCCCAGCATTTT. Amino acid sequence: CASSYSPGGASMGQPQHF.

This clonotype showed up just a few times. The genes are TRBV19 and TRBJ2-7; TRBD2 matches 8 bases. The CDR3 consists of 14 residues. CDR1 and CDR2 (germline): LNHDA, SQIVND (reference sequence). Unmatched junction bases numbered 7, after V lost 3 bases and J lost 6 bases. CDR3 DNA sequence: TGTGCCAGTAGTATCCCGGGAGGGACTTCCGAGCAGTACTTC. Its protein is CASSIPGGTSEQYF.

This clonotype has just a few counts. V gene TRBV6-2 or TRBV6-3 combines with J gene TRBJ2-5; D not certain. The CDR3 contains 12 residues. The germline V and J ends were trimmed by 4 bases and 5 bases, with 8 bases remaining between them. Per germline, CDR1 MNHEY and CDR2 SVGEGT. The DNA for the CDR3 is TGTGCCAGCAGTTCCCGGTTCGAGACCCAGTACTTC. This sequence encodes CASSSRFETQYF.

This clonotype was detected many times. The V call is TRBV7-2, the J call TRBJ1-6; 8 nucleotides agree with TRBD1. CDR3 size: 15 residues. Germline V gives CDR1 SGHTA, CDR2 FQGNSA. Losses at the gene ends were 4 bases for V and 9 bases for J; bases not matched to a gene: 8. CDR3 amino acids: CASSYTGTGVSPLHF. The CDR3 DNA follows: TGTGCCAGCAGCTATACCGGGACAGGCGTTTCACCCCTCCACTTT.

V and J are TRBV12-3 or TRBV12-4 and TRBJ2-2, with D perhaps matching TRBD2 (5 bases). The ends were cut back, 3 bases at V and 2 bases at J, with 10 bases in the middle. The CDR3 covers 15 residues. The CDR3 nucleotides are TGTGCCAGCAGTTTGGGCGGGTTCAACACCGGGGAGCTGTTTTTT. The encoded protein is CASSLGGFNTGELFF.

This clonotype was counted between two and nine times. The chain joins TRBV7-7 to TRBJ2-7; 7 bases agree with TRBD1. Per the germline V gene, CDR1 is SSHAT and CDR2 is FNYEAQ (reference sequence). The CDR3 is 13 amino acids. V dropped 5 bases and J dropped 6; count of bases not matched to a gene: 7. CDR3 DNA: TGTGCCAGCAGCCCAGACAGGGTTGGCGAGCAGTACTTC. It is translated as CASSPDRVGEQYF.